The rows below give T cell receptor beta chains drawn from one sample of a study of control samples from healthy donors and cancer patients. Sequenced by immunoSEQ multiplex PCR; TCRdb stores in-frame clones only, minus some. The sample carries more than 100,000 clones, roughly 90% recorded once. Material for sequencing was PBMCs. The receptors were gathered from a man aged 45-65 years with head and neck cancer. CDR3s include the opening cysteine and the closing phenylalanine or tryptophan. The D gene is left open where the match is weak. Part of the rows lack a size; the others show once, few, many or a class for expanded clones.

d_call clone_size j_call v_call cdr3_aa cdr3_nt
NA once TRBJ1-1 TRBV24-1 CATSVLTDENTEAFF TGTGCCACCAGTGTTTTGACAGACGAGAACACTGAAGCTTTCTTT
NA NA TRBJ2-2 TRBV19 CASSIEVNTGELFF TGTGCCAGTAGTATAGAGGTGAACACCGGGGAGCTGTTTTTT
TRBD1 NA TRBJ1-2 TRBV28 CASRKRDRGLFDYGYTF TGTGCCAGCAGAAAAAGGGACAGGGGGCTTTTTGACTATGGCTACACCTTC
TRBD1 NA TRBJ2-1 TRBV9 CASSVGTGGMYEQFF TGTGCCAGCAGCGTCGGGACAGGGGGTATGTATGAGCAGTTCTTC
TRBD1 once TRBJ2-7 TRBV15 CATSSLIRQGVNYEQYF TGTGCCACCAGCAGTCTCATACGACAGGGTGTCAACTACGAGCAGTACTTC
TRBD2 NA TRBJ2-2 TRBV14 CASSQQAGSTGELFF TGTGCCAGCAGCCAACAAGCGGGGAGTACCGGGGAGCTGTTTTTT
NA once TRBJ2-7 TRBV19 CASSIGTRSSYEQYF TGTGCCAGTAGTATAGGGACAAGGAGCTCCTACGAGCAGTACTTC
TRBD2 few TRBJ2-1 TRBV20-1 CSASRTSWGEQFF TGCAGTGCTAGTAGGACTAGCTGGGGTGAGCAGTTCTTC
NA NA TRBJ2-7 TRBV7-9 CASSPQLGEVFREQYF TGTGCCAGCAGCCCTCAGTTGGGGGAGGTATTCCGCGAGCAGTACTTC
NA once TRBJ1-3 TRBV12-3/TRBV12-4 CASSSGLVAIYF TGTGCCAGCAGCTCCGGTTTGGTCGCCATATATTTT
NA NA TRBJ2-2 TRBV11-2 CASSLVRLRGGGELFF TGTGCCAGCAGCTTAGTAAGACTTCGAGGTGGCGGGGAGCTGTTTTTT
NA NA TRBJ1-1 TRBV4-1 CASSQDWVGEAFF TGCGCCAGCAGCCAAGACTGGGTAGGTGAAGCTTTCTTT
NA NA TRBJ1-5 TRBV29-1 CSVVGTPDVVGHF TGCAGCGTTGTGGGGACCCCGGACGTAGTCGGGCATTTT
TRBD1 NA TRBJ1-5 TRBV5-5 CASSSQGDPNQPQHF TGTGCCAGCAGCTCCCAGGGGGATCCGAATCAGCCCCAGCATTTT
TRBD1 NA TRBJ1-2 TRBV5-3 CARSYWTGRNYGYTF TGTGCCAGAAGCTATTGGACAGGGCGCAACTATGGCTACACCTTC
TRBD2 NA TRBJ2-3 TRBV7-9 CASSLLAGTLDTQYF TGTGCCAGCAGCCTATTAGCGGGGACATTAGATACGCAGTATTTT
NA NA TRBJ2-1 TRBV7-6 CASSYGQEQFF TGTGCCAGCAGCTATGGCCAGGAGCAGTTCTTC
TRBD1 NA TRBJ1-6 TRBV18 CASSPWTGSYNSPLHF TGTGCCAGCTCACCCTGGACAGGCTCCTATAATTCACCCCTCCACTTT
NA NA TRBJ2-7 TRBV5-5 CASSLSGSSYEQYF TGTGCCAGCAGCTTGTCCGGAAGCTCCTACGAGCAGTACTTC
TRBD2 NA TRBJ2-7 TRBV2 CASSRPREGLSYEQYF TGTGCCAGCAGTCGACCGAGGGAGGGCCTCTCCTACGAGCAGTACTTC
TRBD1 NA TRBJ2-3 TRBV2 CASSQGTGQNSGDTQYF TGTGCCAGCAGCCAAGGGACAGGGCAAAATTCGGGAGATACGCAGTATTTT
NA NA TRBJ1-6 TRBV11-2 CASSLDGLGIGSPLHF TGTGCCAGCAGCTTAGATGGGTTGGGCATAGGTTCACCCCTCCACTTT
NA NA TRBJ2-1 TRBV5-4 CASSLEEGVREQFF TGTGCCAGCAGCTTGGAAGAGGGGGTTCGGGAGCAGTTCTTC
TRBD1 NA TRBJ1-2 TRBV5-5 CASSYPGQFNYGYTF TGTGCCAGCAGCTATCCGGGACAGTTTAACTATGGCTACACCTTC
NA NA TRBJ1-5 TRBV7-9 CASSLGVGERHQPQHF TGTGCCAGCAGCTTAGGAGTGGGAGAGAGGCATCAGCCCCAGCATTTT
TRBD2 NA TRBJ2-3 TRBV19 CASSSSGVRNTQYF TGTGCCAGTAGTTCGAGCGGGGTAAGGAATACGCAGTATTTT
TRBD1 NA TRBJ2-7 TRBV5-6 CASSLRTGLHF TGTGCCAGCAGCTTGCGGACAGGGTTGCACTTC
NA NA TRBJ2-1 TRBV4-1 CASSQVLAGGVSLNEQFF TGCGCCAGCAGCCAAGTACTAGCTGGCGGGGTCTCCCTCAATGAGCAGTTCTTC
NA NA TRBJ1-6 TRBV9 CASSVEGRTSPLHF TGTGCCAGCAGCGTAGAAGGTAGAACCTCACCCCTCCACTTT
TRBD2 once TRBJ2-7 TRBV6-5 CASRGGYEQYF TGTGCCAGCCGGGGGGGCTACGAGCAGTACTTC
NA NA TRBJ1-1 TRBV28 CASSLTFEAFF TGTGCCAGCAGTTTAACTTTCGAAGCTTTCTTT
NA NA TRBJ2-6 TRBV7-6 CASSRSGSSGANVLTF TGTGCCAGCAGCCGATCAGGGAGTTCTGGGGCCAACGTCCTGACTTTC
NA NA TRBJ2-1 TRBV12-5 CASGLPGMSSYNEQFF TGTGCTAGTGGTTTGCCGGGGATGAGCTCCTACAATGAGCAGTTCTTC
TRBD2 NA TRBJ2-1 TRBV5-1 CASSRLGTSGYNEQFF TGCGCCAGCAGCCGACTCGGGACTAGCGGATACAATGAGCAGTTCTTC
TRBD2 NA TRBJ2-7 TRBV28 CASSIGTSGAYEQYF TGTGCCAGCAGTATTGGGACTAGCGGTGCCTACGAGCAGTACTTC
NA once TRBJ1-3 TRBV11-2 CASRQISGNTIYF TGTGCCAGCAGACAGATCTCTGGAAACACCATATATTTT